The entry below gives a single T cell receptor beta chain sequence along with its context. The CDR3 runs to 14 residues. Trimming left V 6 bases short and J 5 bases short, with 16 bases between. CDR1 MNHEY and CDR2 SMNVEV come from the germline V gene (reference sequence). This specimen belongs to a study of control samples from healthy donors and cancer patients. The repertoire was sequenced with immunoSEQ multiplex PCR; TCRdb's copy has only in-frame clones and lacks some. Here the sample spans approximately 150,000 clones, 94% being singletons. The sequence came from a woman between 18 and 30 years old in good health. The chain employs TRBV27 and TRBJ1-1, with no clear D. Sequenced material: blood. The CDR3 region has the DNA TGTGCCAGCAGAGGAGGTGGAGCGGGAACTGAAGCTTTCTTT. Translated: CASRGGGAGTEAFF.